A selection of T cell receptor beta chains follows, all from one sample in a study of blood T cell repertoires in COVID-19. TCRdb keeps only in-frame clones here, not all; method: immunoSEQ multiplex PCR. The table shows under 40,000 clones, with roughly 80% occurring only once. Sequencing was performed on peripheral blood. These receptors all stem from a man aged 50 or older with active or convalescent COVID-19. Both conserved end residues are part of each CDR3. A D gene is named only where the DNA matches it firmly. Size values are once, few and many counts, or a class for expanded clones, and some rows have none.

DNA: TGTGCCAGCACCGCAAAGCAAGAACGTCCTAGCACAGATACGCAGTATTTT
CDR3: CASTAKQERPSTDTQYF
length: 17
V: TRBV21-1
size: -
J: TRBJ2-3
D: -

DNA: TGTGCCAGCAGCTCCAGGACAGGGCCTTCCGGGGAGCTGTTTTTT
CDR3: CASSSRTGPSGELFF
length: 15
V: TRBV9
size: -
J: TRBJ2-2
D: TRBD1

DNA: TGTGCCAGCAGCTTAAAGGCCCCAGGCCAAGAGACCCAGTACTTC
CDR3: CASSLKAPGQETQYF
length: 15
V: TRBV7-6
size: once
J: TRBJ2-5
D: -

DNA: TGTGCCAGCAGCTTAGTAGACGGGAGTTCCTCTGGAAACACCATATATTTT
CDR3: CASSLVDGSSSGNTIYF
length: 17
V: TRBV7-6
size: few
J: TRBJ1-3
D: -

DNA: TGTGCCAGCCAGGGAGGTACCTATAATTCACCCCTCCACTTT
CDR3: CASQGGTYNSPLHF
length: 14
V: TRBV7-9
size: few
J: TRBJ1-6
D: -

DNA: TGTGCCAGCAGTTTAAAGGGACAGGGTTACTCACCCCTCCACTTT
CDR3: CASSLKGQGYSPLHF
length: 15
V: TRBV27
size: -
J: TRBJ1-6
D: TRBD1

DNA: TGTGCCAGTAGTACAAATGACAGGAATGAGCAGTTCTTC
CDR3: CASSTNDRNEQFF
length: 13
V: TRBV19
size: -
J: TRBJ2-1
D: -

DNA: TGTGCCAGCAGCCGTTCAGGCGGGGCCGAGCAGTACTTC
CDR3: CASSRSGGAEQYF
length: 13
V: TRBV7-8
size: medium-sized
J: TRBJ2-7
D: -

DNA: TGTGCCAGCAGTTTATACCCTCAGGGCGGGGGTGAAGCTTTCTTT
CDR3: CASSLYPQGGGEAFF
length: 15
V: TRBV27
size: few
J: TRBJ1-1
D: -

DNA: TGTGCCAGCAGCCCGCCAGACTCGCGGAGTAATGAAAAACTGTTTTTT
CDR3: CASSPPDSRSNEKLFF
length: 16
V: TRBV3-1/TRBV3-2
size: -
J: TRBJ1-4
D: -

DNA: TGTGCCAGCAGTCTTATCTGGCGAGAGGGTCAGCCCCAGCATTTT
CDR3: CASSLIWREGQPQHF
length: 15
V: TRBV27
size: few
J: TRBJ1-5
D: -

DNA: TGTGCCAGTAGTATAGGGGACAGGGTCACAGATACGCAGTATTTT
CDR3: CASSIGDRVTDTQYF
length: 15
V: TRBV19
size: -
J: TRBJ2-3
D: TRBD1

DNA: TGTGCCAGCAGCGGGGACAGCTTCTATGGCTACACCTTC
CDR3: CASSGDSFYGYTF
length: 13
V: TRBV9
size: once
J: TRBJ1-2
D: TRBD1

DNA: TGTGCCAGCGGCGCAGGGATGAACACTGAAGCTTTCTTT
CDR3: CASGAGMNTEAFF
length: 13
V: TRBV6-5
size: -
J: TRBJ1-1
D: -

DNA: TGTGCCAGCAGTCCCAAAACAGGGATCACCTACGAGCAGTACTTC
CDR3: CASSPKTGITYEQYF
length: 15
V: TRBV6-5
size: -
J: TRBJ2-7
D: -

DNA: TGTGCCACCAGCAGAGACCGGGGAAGCACAGGGTTTGGAAACACCATATATTTT
CDR3: CATSRDRGSTGFGNTIYF
length: 18
V: TRBV15
size: few
J: TRBJ1-3
D: -

DNA: TGTGCCAGCAGTTACTCCCTGGACAGGCGGGGCTACACCTTC
CDR3: CASSYSLDRRGYTF
length: 14
V: TRBV6-5
size: -
J: TRBJ1-2
D: TRBD1

DNA: TGTGCCAGCAGCGCACACCGGGTCCCGGTCCCCGGAAACACCATATATTTT
CDR3: CASSAHRVPVPGNTIYF
length: 17
V: TRBV7-8
size: -
J: TRBJ1-3
D: -

DNA: TGTGCCAGTAGTATTCGGTCCAGCACAGATACGCAGTATTTT
CDR3: CASSIRSSTDTQYF
length: 14
V: TRBV19
size: -
J: TRBJ2-3
D: -

DNA: TGTGCCAGCAGTGCCAAACTAGCGGGGGCCAGGAATGAGCAGTTCTTC
CDR3: CASSAKLAGARNEQFF
length: 16
V: TRBV27
size: -
J: TRBJ2-1
D: TRBD2

DNA: TGCAGCGGGGGGGACAGGGCGGATACGCAGTATTTT
CDR3: CSGGDRADTQYF
length: 12
V: TRBV29-1
size: -
J: TRBJ2-3
D: TRBD1

DNA: TGTGCCAGCAGCGTAGGGGGCACTGAAGCTTTCTTT
CDR3: CASSVGGTEAFF
length: 12
V: TRBV7-3
size: -
J: TRBJ1-1
D: -

DNA: TGTGCCACCAGGGCGGCATCGGCGGGGGCTATACACACAGATACGCAGTATTTT
CDR3: CATRAASAGAIHTDTQYF
length: 18
V: TRBV24-1
size: few
J: TRBJ2-3
D: -

DNA: TGTGCCAGCAGCGTAGGAGGGCAGTCAGATACGCAGTATTTT
CDR3: CASSVGGQSDTQYF
length: 14
V: TRBV9
size: -
J: TRBJ2-3
D: -

DNA: TGTGCCACCCGACAGGGGCAGAACACTGAAGCTTTCTTT
CDR3: CATRQGQNTEAFF
length: 13
V: TRBV12-3/TRBV12-4
size: -
J: TRBJ1-1
D: TRBD1

DNA: TGTGCCAGCAGCTCTCCCGGGACAGGCACCTACGAGCAGTACTTC
CDR3: CASSSPGTGTYEQYF
length: 15
V: TRBV27
size: -
J: TRBJ2-7
D: TRBD1

DNA: TGTGCCGCCTCCACAGGGGGGGAGACCCAGTACTTC
CDR3: CAASTGGETQYF
length: 12
V: TRBV30
size: -
J: TRBJ2-5
D: TRBD1

DNA: TGTGCCAGCAGCTCGGGGACAGGGATGGTTGGCTACACCTTC
CDR3: CASSSGTGMVGYTF
length: 14
V: TRBV5-6
size: once
J: TRBJ1-2
D: TRBD1

DNA: TGTGCCAGCAGCCCCGGGGGGCAGTCTAACTATGGCTACACCTTC
CDR3: CASSPGGQSNYGYTF
length: 15
V: TRBV9
size: -
J: TRBJ1-2
D: -

DNA: TGTGCCAGCAGACCTTCCGGGACAGGGGATGGCTACACCTTC
CDR3: CASRPSGTGDGYTF
length: 14
V: TRBV6-6
size: -
J: TRBJ1-2
D: TRBD1

DNA: TGTGCCAGCGGACAGGGCCTATTCTCCATCTACGAGCAGTACTTC
CDR3: CASGQGLFSIYEQYF
length: 15
V: TRBV2
size: -
J: TRBJ2-7
D: TRBD1

DNA: TGTGCCAGTAATTTCAGGGGGCGCACAGATACGCAGTATTTT
CDR3: CASNFRGRTDTQYF
length: 14
V: TRBV19
size: once
J: TRBJ2-3
D: TRBD1